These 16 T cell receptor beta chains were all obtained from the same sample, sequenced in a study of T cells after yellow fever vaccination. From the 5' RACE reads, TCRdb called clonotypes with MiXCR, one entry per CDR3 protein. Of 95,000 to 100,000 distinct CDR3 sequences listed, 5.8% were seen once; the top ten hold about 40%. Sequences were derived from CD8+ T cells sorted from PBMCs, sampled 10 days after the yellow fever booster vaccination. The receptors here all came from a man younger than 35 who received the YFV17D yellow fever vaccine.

The CDR3 region has the DNA TGTGCCAGCAGCTCCGGGACTAGCGGGGGGCCCCGCTACAATGAGCAGTTCTTC. Translation gives CASSSGTSGGPRYNEQFF. This rearrangement joins TRBV7-3 to TRBJ2-1; 15 nucleotides line up with TRBD2. CDR3 length: 18 amino acids. After removal of 4 bases from V and 3 bases from J, the junction contained 7 bases not matched to a gene. The germline V gene has CDR1 SGHTA and CDR2 FQGTGA.

CDR3 loop: CATGDLVGQGVYGNTIYF. CDR3 bases: TGTGCCACCGGGGATCTGGTGGGGCAGGGGGTTTATGGAAACACCATATATTTT. The chain uses TRBV9 and TRBJ1-3, with 7 bases that match TRBD1. The V segment lost 9 bases and the J segment 3 bases; nucleotides outside the gene matches: 21. The CDR3 has 18 amino acids. Looked up from germline, CDR1 is SGDLS and CDR2 is YYNGEE.

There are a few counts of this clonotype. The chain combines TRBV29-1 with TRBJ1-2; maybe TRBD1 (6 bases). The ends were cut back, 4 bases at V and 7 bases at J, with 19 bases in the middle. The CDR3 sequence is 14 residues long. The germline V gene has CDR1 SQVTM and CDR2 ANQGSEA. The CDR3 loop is CSVGSTGNGAGYTF. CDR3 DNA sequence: TGCAGCGTTGGCAGCACAGGGAATGGGGCTGGCTACACCTTC.

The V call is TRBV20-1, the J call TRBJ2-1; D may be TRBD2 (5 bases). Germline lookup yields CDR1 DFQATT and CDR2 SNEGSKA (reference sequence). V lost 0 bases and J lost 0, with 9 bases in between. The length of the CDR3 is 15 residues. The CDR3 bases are TGCAGTGCTAGAGATCTAGCCCTCTCCTACAATGAGCAGTTCTTC. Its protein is CSARDLALSYNEQFF.

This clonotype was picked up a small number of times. CDR3 sequence: CSAMDSSYNEQFF. The CDR3 DNA is TGCAGTGCTATGGACAGCTCCTACAATGAGCAGTTCTTC. The chain has TRBV20-1 and TRBJ2-1, with D tentatively TRBD1 (6 bases). Trimming took 4 bases from V and 0 from J, leaving 7 bases between them. The CDR3 consists of 13 residues. CDR1 is DFQATT and CDR2 is SNEGSKA in the germline V gene (reference sequence).

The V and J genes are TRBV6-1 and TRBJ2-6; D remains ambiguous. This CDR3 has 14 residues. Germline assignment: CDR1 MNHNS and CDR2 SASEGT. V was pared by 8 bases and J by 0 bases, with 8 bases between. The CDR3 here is CASETFSGANVLTF. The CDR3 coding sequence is TGTGCCAGCGAGACATTCTCTGGGGCCAACGTCCTGACTTTC.

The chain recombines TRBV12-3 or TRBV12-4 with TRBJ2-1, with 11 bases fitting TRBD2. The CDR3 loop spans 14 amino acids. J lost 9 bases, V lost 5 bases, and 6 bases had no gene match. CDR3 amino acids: CASSMRLAGLEQFF. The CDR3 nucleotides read TGTGCCAGCAGTATGAGACTAGCGGGGCTTGAGCAGTTCTTC.

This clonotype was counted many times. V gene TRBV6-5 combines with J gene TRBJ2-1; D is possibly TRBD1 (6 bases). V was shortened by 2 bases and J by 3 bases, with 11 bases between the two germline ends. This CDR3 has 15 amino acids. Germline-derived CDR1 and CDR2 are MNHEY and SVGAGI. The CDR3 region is CASSYDRTLYNEQFF. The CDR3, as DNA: TGTGCCAGCAGTTACGACAGGACCCTCTACAATGAGCAGTTCTTC.

The CDR3 coding sequence is TGTGCCAGCAGGACCCTTACAGGGGGCTACGAGCAGTACTTC. Amino acids: CASRTLTGGYEQYF. The chain has TRBV6-2 or TRBV6-3 and TRBJ2-7, with 8 bases aligning to TRBD1. The V segment lost 6 bases and the J segment 3 bases; nucleotides outside the gene matches: 7. Germline V gene data show CDR1 as MNHEY and CDR2 as SVGEGT. This CDR3 region has 14 residues.

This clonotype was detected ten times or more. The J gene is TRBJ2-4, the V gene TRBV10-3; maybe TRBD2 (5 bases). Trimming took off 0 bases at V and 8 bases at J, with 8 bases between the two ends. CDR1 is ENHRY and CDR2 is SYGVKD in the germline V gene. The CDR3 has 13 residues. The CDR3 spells CAISESWEHIQYF. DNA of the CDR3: TGTGCCATCAGTGAGTCCTGGGAGCACATTCAGTACTTC.

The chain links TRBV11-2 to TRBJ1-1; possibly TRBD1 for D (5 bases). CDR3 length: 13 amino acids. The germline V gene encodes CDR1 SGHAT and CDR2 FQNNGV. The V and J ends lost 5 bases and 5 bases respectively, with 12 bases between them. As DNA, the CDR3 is TGTGCCAGCAGCCCCCCGGGGGGAACTGAAGCTTTCTTT. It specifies CASSPPGGTEAFF.

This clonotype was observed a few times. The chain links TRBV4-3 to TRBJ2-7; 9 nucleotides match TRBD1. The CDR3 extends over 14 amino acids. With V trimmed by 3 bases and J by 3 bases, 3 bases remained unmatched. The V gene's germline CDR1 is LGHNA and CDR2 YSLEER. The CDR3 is CASSHGQGSYEQYF. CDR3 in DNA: TGCGCCAGCAGCCATGGACAGGGGAGCTACGAGCAGTACTTC.

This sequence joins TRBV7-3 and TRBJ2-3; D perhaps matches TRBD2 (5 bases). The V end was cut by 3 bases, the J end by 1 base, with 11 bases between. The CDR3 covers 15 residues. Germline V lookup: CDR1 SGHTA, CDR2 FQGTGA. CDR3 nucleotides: TGTGCCAGCAGCTTCACGGGGTCAGGCACAGATACGCAGTATTTT. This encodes CASSFTGSGTDTQYF.

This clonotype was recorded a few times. The CDR3 nucleotides are TGTGCCAGCAGCTTAGCCTCTGAAGCTTTCTTT. It translates to CASSLASEAFF. The chain joins TRBV11-2 to TRBJ1-1; D gene uncertain. The CDR3 has 11 residues. V lost 1 base to trimming and J lost 6 bases, with 3 bases between them. Germline V gene data show CDR1 as SGHAT and CDR2 as FQNNGV.

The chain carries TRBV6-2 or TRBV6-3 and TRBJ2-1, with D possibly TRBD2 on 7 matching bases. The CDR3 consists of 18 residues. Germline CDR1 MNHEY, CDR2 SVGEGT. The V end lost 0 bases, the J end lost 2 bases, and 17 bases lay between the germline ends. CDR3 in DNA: TGTGCCAGCAGTTACTCGAGGGGGGGTATCACCACCTACAATGAGCAGTTCTTC. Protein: CASSYSRGGITTYNEQFF.

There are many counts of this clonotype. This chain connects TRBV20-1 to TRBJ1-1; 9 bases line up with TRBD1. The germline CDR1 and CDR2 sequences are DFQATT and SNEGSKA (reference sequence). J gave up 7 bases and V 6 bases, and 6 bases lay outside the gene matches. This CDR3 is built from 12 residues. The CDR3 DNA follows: TGCAGTGCGAGCCGGGACAGGGATGAAGCTTTCTTT. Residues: CSASRDRDEAFF.